Each of the 20 T cell receptor beta chains below was sequenced from the same sample in a study of cytomegalovirus exposure and HLA in healthy donors. The PCR contained 60 Vbeta and 13 Jbeta primers. TCRdb's table, derived via immunoSEQ multiplex PCR, lists solely in-frame clones and lacks some. The repertoire holds about 180,000 clones, with over 75% as singletons. Sample: PBMCs. The receptors come from a woman aged 45 to 65 in good health and CMV-seronegative.

The rearrangement joins TRBV2 to TRBJ2-7; the match to TRBD2 covers 9 bases. Germline V CDR1 and CDR2: SNHLY, FYNNEI. V shed 1 base and J 2 bases; nucleotides not matched to a gene: 6. The CDR3 is 16 amino acids. CDR3 residues: CASSEDWSSGTYEQYF. The CDR3, as DNA: TGTGCCAGCAGTGAAGATTGGTCTAGCGGGACCTACGAGCAGTACTTC.

The chain carries TRBV27 and TRBJ1-6; D gene uncertain. Germline V gene sequence: CDR1 MNHEY, CDR2 SMNVEV (reference sequence). The CDR3 is made up of 12 amino acids. The V and J ends lost 4 bases and 7 bases respectively, with 5 bases between them. DNA of the CDR3: TGTGCCAGCAGTTCCCAGAATTCACCCCTCCACTTT. Translating gives CASSSQNSPLHF.

This clone was found once. The chain uses TRBV5-8 and TRBJ2-7, with D possibly matching TRBD1 (6 bases). Germline lookup yields CDR1 SGHTS and CDR2 YDEGEE. The CDR3 totals 14 residues. The V gene lost 2 bases and the J gene lost 0 bases, with 9 bases spanning the gap. The DNA of the CDR3 is TGTGCCAGCAGCTTTACGGGACACTCCTACGAGCAGTACTTC. Its protein product is CASSFTGHSYEQYF.

This chain's CDR3 is CASSRGARDEQFF. The CDR3 coding sequence is TGTGCCAGCAGCCGGGGGGCGCGCGATGAGCAGTTCTTC. The chain recombines TRBV7-9 with TRBJ2-1; weak D call: TRBD2 (7 bases). The CDR3 runs to 13 residues. CDR1 is SEHNR and CDR2 is FQNEAQ in the germline V gene (reference sequence). V was clipped by 5 bases and J by 8 bases, with 13 bases between them. Based on the CDR3 plus reference TRBV7-9 and TRBJ2-1, the full variable domain is DTGVSQNPRHKITKRGQNVTFRCDPISEHNRLYWYRQTLGQGPEFLTYFQNEAQLEKSRLLSDRFSAERPKGSFSTLEIQRTEQGDSAMYLCASSRGARDEQFFGPGTRLTVL.

The CDR3 protein is CASSVSGDTYNEQFF. As DNA, the CDR3 is TGTGCCAGCAGCGTAAGCGGGGACACATACAATGAGCAGTTCTTC. J is TRBJ2-1 and V is TRBV9; possibly TRBD2 for D (7 bases). The CDR3 consists of 15 residues. V dropped 1 base and J dropped 4 bases, with 12 bases sitting between them. Germline-derived CDR1 and CDR2 are SGDLS and YYNGEE.

V usage is TRBV5-4 and J usage is TRBJ2-2; no clear D. The CDR3 extends over 17 amino acids. Trimming took off 0 bases at V and 0 bases at J, with 12 bases between the two ends. Germline V gene data show CDR1 as SGHNT and CDR2 as YYREEE (reference sequence). The CDR3 nucleotides read TGTGCCAGCAGCTTGGCTGGGCTGGAAACGAACACCGGGGAGCTGTTTTTT. Translated, it gives CASSLAGLETNTGELFF.

This chain joins TRBV11-3 and TRBJ1-3; D ambiguous. Germline V gene lookup returns CDR1 SGHNT and CDR2 YENEEA. The V gene lost 5 bases and the J gene lost 8 bases, with 10 bases spanning the gap. The CDR3 spans 12 residues. DNA for the CDR3: TGTGCCAGCAGCCGTGGTTCGGACACCATATATTTT. Translated, it gives CASSRGSDTIYF.

This chain joins TRBV10-3 and TRBJ2-1, with 8 bases that match TRBD2. From germline, CDR1 is ENHRY and CDR2 SYGVKD. J gave up 0 bases and V 0 bases, and 1 base lay outside the gene matches. CDR3 length equals 16 residues. The DNA of the CDR3 is TGTGCCATCAGTGAGTCGCTAGCGGGCTCCTACAATGAGCAGTTCTTC. Translated, it gives CAISESLAGSYNEQFF.

CDR3 in amino acids: CASSLVGSGWAPGYTF. Here the CDR3 DNA reads TGTGCCAGCAGCTTAGTAGGTAGCGGCTGGGCGCCAGGCTACACCTTC. The gene calls are TRBV7-2 and TRBJ1-2; D unresolved. Trimming removed 1 base at V and 8 bases at J, with 20 bases between. Germline V gene sequence: CDR1 SGHTA, CDR2 FQGNSA. This CDR3 spans 16 amino acids.

The chain has TRBV7-9 and TRBJ1-6; no clear D gene. V was clipped by 4 bases and J by 11 bases, with 12 bases between them. The CDR3 spans 13 residues. Germline CDR1 reads SEHNR; CDR2 reads FQNEAQ (reference sequence). CDR3 in amino acids: CASSYQLGTPLHF. The CDR3 DNA follows: TGTGCCAGCAGCTACCAACTAGGGACACCCCTCCACTTT. The entire variable domain, with the rest obtained from reference TRBV7-9 and TRBJ1-6, is as follows: DTGVSQNPRHKITKRGQNVTFRCDPISEHNRLYWYRQTLGQGPEFLTYFQNEAQLEKSRLLSDRFSAERPKGSFSTLEIQRTEQGDSAMYLCASSYQLGTPLHFGNGTRLTVT.

This chain connects TRBV2 to TRBJ2-3; 8 positions agree with TRBD2. CDR1 and CDR2 (germline): SNHLY, FYNNEI. The V segment lost 3 bases and the J segment 14 bases; nucleotides outside the gene matches: 19. The CDR3 is made up of 16 amino acids. Here the CDR3 DNA reads TGTGCCAGCAGTGATCTGGGCCCAACGGGAGGGGGTTCAGCGTATTTT. Translated: CASSDLGPTGGGSAYF. Full variable domain (rest looked up from reference TRBV2 and TRBJ2-3): EPEVTQTPSHQVTQMGQEVILRCVPISNHLYFYWYRQILGQKVEFLVSFYNNEISEKSEIFDDQFSVERPDGSNFTLKIRSTKLEDSAMYFCASSDLGPTGGGSAYFGPGTRLTVL.

The J gene is TRBJ1-5, the V gene TRBV4-3, with unresolved D. Per the germline V gene, CDR1 is LGHNA and CDR2 is YSLEER. The CDR3 is 15 residues long. Trimming removed 3 bases from V and 0 bases from J, with 9 bases in between. The DNA of the CDR3 is TGCGCCAGCAGCCAGGACTCGTATAGCAATCAGCCCCAGCATTTT. This encodes CASSQDSYSNQPQHF.

This sequence joins TRBV6-5 and TRBJ1-2; D not resolved. V was shortened by 0 bases and J by 8 bases, with 10 bases between the two germline ends. The CDR3 runs to 13 residues. Germline values: CDR1 MNHEY, CDR2 SVGAGI. The CDR3: CASSYSGGVGYTF. CDR3 in DNA: TGTGCCAGCAGTTACTCGGGCGGGGTCGGCTACACCTTC.

The chain links TRBV7-2 to TRBJ2-3, with 9 bases aligning to TRBD2. V was clipped by 5 bases and J by 4 bases; unmatched bases: 7. This CDR3 has 15 amino acids. From germline, CDR1 is SGHTA and CDR2 FQGNSA. As DNA, the CDR3 is TGTGCCAGCAGCAAACTAGCGGGCGCCTCAGATACGCAGTATTTT. Translating it yields CASSKLAGASDTQYF.

This rearrangement joins TRBV5-4 to TRBJ2-3; D ambiguous. The CDR3 has 13 residues. Trimming removed 1 base from V and 0 bases from J, with 3 bases in between. From germline, CDR1 is SGHNT and CDR2 YYREEE (reference sequence). The CDR3 is CASSLPSTDTQYF. CDR3 sequence (DNA): TGTGCCAGCAGCTTGCCTAGCACAGATACGCAGTATTTT.

The J gene is TRBJ2-5, the V gene TRBV5-5; 7 nucleotides line up with TRBD1. Germline V gives CDR1 SGHKS, CDR2 YYEKEE (reference sequence). The length of the CDR3 is 15 residues. V was clipped by 1 base and J by 0 bases; unmatched bases: 3. The CDR3 DNA is TGTGCCAGCAGCTTGCAGACAGGGAACCAAGAGACCCAGTACTTC. The encoded protein is CASSLQTGNQETQYF.

This clone was found a few times. The rearrangement uses TRBV4-1 and TRBJ2-3, with 8 positions matching TRBD1. The germline V gene has CDR1 MGHRA and CDR2 YSYEKL. After removal of 1 base from V and 4 bases from J, the junction contained 13 bases not matched to a gene. The CDR3 is made up of 18 amino acids. CDR3 amino acids: CASSQVGSGTGGPDTQYF. The CDR3 coding sequence is TGCGCCAGCAGCCAAGTTGGATCCGGGACAGGAGGACCAGATACGCAGTATTTT.

The chain uses TRBV5-4 and TRBJ1-5; D is perhaps TRBD1 (6 bases). Germline assignment: CDR1 SGHNT and CDR2 YYREEE (reference sequence). There are 13 residues in the CDR3. With 2 bases removed from V and 12 bases from J, the gap between germline ends came to 15 bases. In DNA form, the CDR3 reads TGTGCCAGCAGCTTTCATCAAGGACAGATCCAGCATTTT. It encodes CASSFHQGQIQHF.

This chain links TRBV20-1 with TRBJ2-7; D ambiguous. The V end lost 0 bases, the J end lost 4 bases, and 4 bases lay between the germline ends. CDR3 length equals 11 residues. Germline CDR1 DFQATT, CDR2 SNEGSKA (reference sequence). The CDR3 loop reads CSARDGYEQYF. As DNA, the CDR3 is TGCAGTGCTAGAGACGGGTACGAGCAGTACTTC.

This sequence joins TRBV5-6 and TRBJ1-5; no clear D. Trimming removed 1 base from V and 3 bases from J, with 8 bases in between. The CDR3 runs 14 residues. Germline CDR1 reads SGHDT; CDR2 reads YYEEEE. The CDR3 is CASSLRGNNQPQHF. The CDR3 DNA is TGTGCCAGCAGCTTGAGAGGGAACAATCAGCCCCAGCATTTT.